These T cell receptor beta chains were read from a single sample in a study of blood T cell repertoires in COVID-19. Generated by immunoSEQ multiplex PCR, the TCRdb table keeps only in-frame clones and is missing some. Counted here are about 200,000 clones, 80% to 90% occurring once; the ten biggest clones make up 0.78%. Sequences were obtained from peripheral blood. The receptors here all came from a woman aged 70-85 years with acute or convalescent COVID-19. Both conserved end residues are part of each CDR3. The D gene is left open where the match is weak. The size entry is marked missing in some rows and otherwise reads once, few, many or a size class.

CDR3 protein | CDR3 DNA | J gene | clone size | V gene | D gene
CASRQSGQSSYEQYF | TGTGCCAGCAGGCAATCGGGACAGTCCAGTTACGAGCAGTACTTC | TRBJ2-7 | NA | TRBV5-5 | TRBD1
CASSPVPGEKLFF | TGTGCCAGCTCACCGGTTCCGGGGGAAAAACTGTTTTTT | TRBJ1-4 | once | TRBV18 | NA
CASSIGPGTGDTQYF | TGTGCCAGTAGTATAGGCCCTGGGACTGGGGATACGCAGTATTTT | TRBJ2-3 | NA | TRBV19 | NA
CASRGTGTTEAFF | TGCGCCAGTCGGGGGACAGGGACCACTGAAGCTTTCTTT | TRBJ1-1 | NA | TRBV10-2 | TRBD1
CASSQPGFKNQPQHF | TGCGCCAGCAGCCAACCGGGTTTTAAGAATCAGCCCCAGCATTTT | TRBJ1-5 | NA | TRBV4-1 | NA
CASSPQYEQYF | TGTGCCAGCAGCCCACAGTACGAGCAGTACTTC | TRBJ2-7 | once | TRBV7-8 | NA
CASRKSGETQYF | TGTGCCAGCAGAAAATCGGGGGAGACCCAGTACTTC | TRBJ2-5 | NA | TRBV7-2 | NA
CASSQGQGYQPQHF | TGTGCCAGCAGCCAAGGACAGGGCTATCAGCCCCAGCATTTT | TRBJ1-5 | NA | TRBV3-1/TRBV3-2 | TRBD1
CASSSRTIREQYF | TGTGCCAGCAGCTCCCGGACTATCCGCGAGCAGTACTTC | TRBJ2-7 | NA | TRBV7-2 | NA
CASSPDEVLAGVDEQFF | TGTGCCAGCAGCCCAGATGAGGTGCTAGCGGGAGTGGATGAGCAGTTCTTC | TRBJ2-1 | NA | TRBV14 | TRBD2
CSAGTANQPQHF | TGCAGCGCTGGGACAGCCAATCAGCCCCAGCATTTT | TRBJ1-5 | NA | TRBV29-1 | TRBD1
CASSPGTGNLYEQYF | TGTGCCAGCTCACCAGGGACAGGGAACCTTTACGAGCAGTACTTC | TRBJ2-7 | NA | TRBV18 | TRBD1
CASSFGGVGVSYNEQFF | TGTGCCAGCAGCTTCGGTGGCGTAGGGGTCTCCTACAATGAGCAGTTCTTC | TRBJ2-1 | NA | TRBV7-8 | NA
CASSQALGVYSGNTIYF | TGTGCCAGCAGCCAGGCCCTCGGGGTCTACTCTGGAAACACCATATATTTT | TRBJ1-3 | NA | TRBV14 | NA